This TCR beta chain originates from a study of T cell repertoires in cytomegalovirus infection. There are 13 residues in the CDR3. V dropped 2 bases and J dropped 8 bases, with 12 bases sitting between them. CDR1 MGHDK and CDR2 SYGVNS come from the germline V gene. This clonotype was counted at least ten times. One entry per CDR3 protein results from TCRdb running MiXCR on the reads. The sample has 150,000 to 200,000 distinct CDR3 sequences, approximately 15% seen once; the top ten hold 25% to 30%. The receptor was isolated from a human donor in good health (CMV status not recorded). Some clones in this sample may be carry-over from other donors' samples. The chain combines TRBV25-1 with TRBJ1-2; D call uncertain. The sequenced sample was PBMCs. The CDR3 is CASSEGANRGYTF. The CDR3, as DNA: TGTGCCAGCAGTGAAGGCGCAAATCGCGGCTACACCTTC.